This record looks at one T cell receptor beta chain sequence and its context. TCRdb keeps only in-frame clones here, not all; method: immunoSEQ multiplex PCR. The sample has about 31,000 clones; less than 95% are singletons. The entry originates in a study of control samples from healthy donors and cancer patients. J lost 6 bases, V lost 9 bases, and 8 bases had no gene match. Germline-derived CDR1 and CDR2 are ENHRY and SYGVKD. The CDR3 is 14 amino acids. The receptor was isolated from a man aged 60 to 75 in good health. The V and J genes are TRBV10-3 and TRBJ1-3, with 10 positions matching TRBD1. The sequenced sample was blood. CDR3 amino acids: CAMGDRGYENTIYF. The CDR3 nucleotides read TGTGCCATGGGGGACAGGGGATACGAAAACACCATATATTTT.